What follows are 19 T cell receptor beta chains derived from one specimen sequenced in a study of technical replicates of blood from a handful of donors. The method was immunoSEQ multiplex PCR; TCRdb's version includes in-frame clones alone and lacks a portion of them. The sample lists more than 95,000 clones; 95% were seen once. The sequencing input was T cells isolated from PBMCs. These receptors were collected from a human donor in good health.

The V call is TRBV7-9, the J call TRBJ2-2; D not resolved. The germline V gene encodes CDR1 SEHNR and CDR2 FQNEAQ (reference sequence). The V gene lost 0 bases and the J gene lost 4 bases, with 9 bases spanning the gap. The CDR3 covers 15 residues. CDR3 region: CASSLAAVLTGELFF. The CDR3 region has the DNA TGTGCCAGCAGCTTAGCGGCGGTACTCACCGGGGAGCTGTTTTTT.

The chain couples TRBV6-4 to TRBJ2-5, with D perhaps TRBD1 (6 bases). This CDR3 contains 12 residues. Germline CDR1 reads MRHNA; CDR2 reads SNTAGT. Trimming shortened V by 7 bases and J by 6 bases, and 12 bases separated the two germline ends. The CDR3 is CASIWQGKTQYF. CDR3 in DNA: TGTGCCAGCATTTGGCAGGGGAAGACCCAGTACTTC.

This chain joins TRBV27 and TRBJ2-7; TRBD1 matches at 9 bases. V was pared by 5 bases and J by 7 bases, with 9 bases of the junction left unmatched. The length of the CDR3 is 14 residues. Germline V gives CDR1 MNHEY, CDR2 SMNVEV (reference sequence). In nucleotides, the CDR3 is TGTGCCAGCAGTGTGGACAGGGGAATTGGGGAGCAGTACTTC. Translating it yields CASSVDRGIGEQYF.

The chain combines TRBV6-5 with TRBJ1-3, with no clear D. CDR1 is MNHEY and CDR2 is SVGAGI in the germline V gene. The CDR3 extends over 14 amino acids. V was pared by 8 bases and J by 0 bases, with 11 bases between. CDR3 in amino acids: CASGEVISGNTIYF. The CDR3 region has the DNA TGTGCCAGCGGTGAGGTAATCTCTGGAAACACCATATATTTT.

The chain uses TRBV27 and TRBJ2-3, with 9 bases that match TRBD2. This CDR3 spans 15 amino acids. The germline V gene encodes CDR1 MNHEY and CDR2 SMNVEV (reference sequence). V dropped 3 bases and J dropped 3; count of bases not matched to a gene: 4. The DNA of the CDR3 is TGTGCCAGCAGTTTGTCTACTAGCGGGACAGATACGCAGTATTTT. It yields the protein CASSLSTSGTDTQYF.

The rearrangement uses TRBV7-2 and TRBJ2-3, with 12 bases lining up with TRBD2. The V gene end was trimmed by 2 bases and the J gene end by 6 bases; junction bases not matched to a gene: 6. The CDR3 has 16 residues. Germline V CDR1 and CDR2: SGHTA, FQGNSA. The CDR3 loop reads CASSLSLLAGGDTQYF. The DNA of the CDR3 is TGTGCCAGCAGCTTATCCTTACTAGCGGGGGGCGATACGCAGTATTTT.

V is TRBV30 and J is TRBJ1-4; tentatively, D is TRBD1 (5 bases). This CDR3 contains 14 residues. Trimming removed 0 bases at V and 10 bases at J, with 15 bases between. Germline values: CDR1 GTSNPN, CDR2 SVGIG (reference sequence). In DNA, the CDR3 is TGTGCCTGGAGTGTAGGGGCCCCCGGGGGAAAACTGTTTTTT. This translates into CAWSVGAPGGKLFF.

Written as DNA, the CDR3 is TGTGCCAGCGAGGGACAGGGGCGTCTCGAGCAGTACTTC. It codes for CASEGQGRLEQYF. The rearrangement links TRBV6-5 to TRBJ2-7, with 10 bases matching TRBD1. The CDR3 spans 13 residues. Germline CDR1 and CDR2: MNHEY and SVGAGI. V gave up 8 bases and J gave up 6 bases; unmatched junction bases: 7.

V usage is TRBV5-1 and J usage is TRBJ2-1; 8 bases are shared with TRBD1. This CDR3 contains 13 residues. The germline gives CDR1 SGHRS, CDR2 YFSETQ. J lost 8 bases, V lost 6 bases, and 7 bases had no gene match. The CDR3 loop is CASTLDRGDEQFF. The CDR3 DNA follows: TGCGCCAGCACCCTTGACAGGGGCGATGAGCAGTTCTTC.

The chain links TRBV2 to TRBJ2-1, with a weak D call TRBD2 (5 bases). V gave up 9 bases and J gave up 1 base, with 16 bases separating them. This CDR3 has 15 amino acids. Germline CDR1 SNHLY, CDR2 FYNNEI. As DNA, the CDR3 is TGTGCCAGGGAGGTAACTAGTGGTTCCTACAATGAGCAGTTCTTC. Translating it yields CAREVTSGSYNEQFF. The whole variable domain, filled in from reference TRBV2 and TRBJ2-1, reads EPEVTQTPSHQVTQMGQEVILRCVPISNHLYFYWYRQILGQKVEFLVSFYNNEISEKSEIFDDQFSVERPDGSNFTLKIRSTKLEDSAMYFCAREVTSGSYNEQFFGPGTRLTVL.

In this sample, this clone turned up once. The CDR3 protein is CASSYPGAVNTEAFF. The CDR3 nucleotides read TGTGCCAGCAGTTACCCAGGGGCCGTGAACACTGAAGCTTTCTTT. This sequence joins TRBV6-6 and TRBJ1-1; D is perhaps TRBD1 (6 bases). CDR3 size: 15 residues. Germline assignment: CDR1 MNHNY and CDR2 SVGAGI (reference sequence). Trimming took off 2 bases at V and 0 bases at J, with 10 bases between the two ends.

This clone was detected only once. The J gene is TRBJ1-2, the V gene TRBV6-5, with D hard to call. Trimming pared 0 bases from V and 2 bases from J, leaving 7 bases between. Germline V gene sequence: CDR1 MNHEY, CDR2 SVGAGI. The CDR3 is 14 residues long. CDR3 nucleotide sequence: TGTGCCAGCAGTTACTCAGAGTCGAACTATGGCTACACCTTC. Protein sequence: CASSYSESNYGYTF.

The J gene is TRBJ2-2, the V gene TRBV29-1, with 10 bases that match TRBD1. This CDR3 comprises 14 residues. The V gene end was trimmed by 3 bases and the J gene end by 5 bases; junction bases not matched to a gene: 3. Germline V gives CDR1 SQVTM, CDR2 ANQGSEA. The CDR3 is CSVDAGQGTGELFF. Here the CDR3 DNA reads TGCAGCGTTGACGCGGGACAGGGGACCGGGGAGCTGTTTTTT.

This clone was counted once. The chain recombines TRBV28 with TRBJ1-3; 8 bases fit TRBD1. The CDR3 totals 15 residues. J gave up 2 bases and V 3 bases, and 3 bases lay outside the gene matches. The germline V gene encodes CDR1 MDHEN and CDR2 SYDVKM. This chain's CDR3 is CASSFSRGPGNTIYF. Written as DNA, the CDR3 is TGTGCCAGCAGTTTTTCCAGGGGGCCTGGAAACACCATATATTTT.

The V and J genes are TRBV28 and TRBJ1-1, with TRBD1 matching 9 bases. V dropped 3 bases and J dropped 5; count of bases not matched to a gene: 10. The CDR3 runs 16 residues. CDR1 MDHEN and CDR2 SYDVKM come from the germline V gene. The CDR3 DNA reads TGTGCCAGCAGTTTGACAGGGGGTATGAGTCAAACTGAAGCTTTCTTT. Its protein is CASSLTGGMSQTEAFF.

The genes are TRBV5-4 and TRBJ2-2; D may be TRBD2 (5 bases). The germline V gene encodes CDR1 SGHNT and CDR2 YYREEE (reference sequence). With 4 bases removed from V and 5 bases from J, the gap between germline ends came to 18 bases. The CDR3 is 16 residues long. CDR3: CASSPIGGQSTGELFF. CDR3 nucleotides: TGTGCCAGCAGCCCTATTGGCGGGCAGTCGACCGGGGAGCTGTTTTTT.

This clone was recorded once. The V gene is TRBV7-3, the J gene TRBJ2-2, with a possible D match to TRBD2 (5 bases). V lost 4 bases and J lost 4, with 13 bases in between. Germline V gives CDR1 SGHTA, CDR2 FQGTGA. The length of the CDR3 is 15 residues. The CDR3 spells CASSSITGVTGELFF. The CDR3 bases are TGTGCCAGCAGCTCCATCACCGGGGTCACCGGGGAGCTGTTTTTT.

The chain links TRBV5-1 to TRBJ1-1, with D hard to call. Germline values: CDR1 SGHRS, CDR2 YFSETQ. The CDR3 has 14 residues. Trimming stripped 1 base from V and 1 base from J, with 8 bases between. Here the CDR3 DNA reads TGCGCCAGCAGCTTGTCGTCCCCGAACACTGAAGCTTTCTTT. This sequence encodes CASSLSSPNTEAFF.

The chain carries TRBV10-3 and TRBJ2-2; 10 positions agree with TRBD1. CDR1 is ENHRY and CDR2 is SYGVKD in the germline V gene. V gave up 8 bases and J gave up 4 bases; unmatched junction bases: 1. The CDR3 sequence is 13 residues long. DNA for the CDR3: TGTGCCATCCGGGACAGGGGCACCGGGGAGCTGTTTTTT. Protein: CAIRDRGTGELFF.